This T cell receptor (beta chain) was obtained from a study of shared clonotypes between healthy human individuals. Study details: Per-donor plates numbered three CD4 naive, three CD4 memory, two CD8 naive and one CD8 memory.

Investigators divided CD4+ cells into CD45RA+ naive and CD45RA-negative memory subsets. Trimming took 8 bases from V and 2 from J; bases not matched to a gene: 6. The CDR3 is made up of 13 amino acids. Looked up from germline, CDR1 is SQVTM and CDR2 is ANQGSEA. Assay used: immunoSEQ multiplex PCR; TCRdb lists only in-frame clones, some missing. The sample records about 1.5 million clones, under 99% being singletons. The sequenced sample was naive CD4+ T cells sorted from blood. The subset denotes: CD45RA+ positively selected. This clonotype was sampled from a man in his thirties or forties in good health. The chain combines TRBV29-1 with TRBJ2-7, with 10 bases identical to TRBD2. CDR3 nucleotides: TGCAGCTCTAGCGGGAGCAATCCCTACGAGCAGTACTTC. Amino acid sequence: CSSSGSNPYEQYF.